This TCR beta chain is drawn from a study of regulatory T cells in long-lasting Graves disease. Findings and caveats of the study: New patients shared about a thousand public clonotypes, fewer than the approximately 2,500 shared by persistent patients.

This clonotype has at least ten counts. Its antigen is still unknown. iRepertoire HTBI primers and Arm-PCR of CDR3 regions built TCR beta libraries. Each CDR3 protein gets one entry after TCRdb re-called the multiplex PCR reads with MiXCR. The sample yields approximately 400,000 distinct CDR3 sequences, under 15% seen once. The time point: newly diagnosed GD, antithyroid drugs for less than 3 months. RNA from PBMCs was the source of the TCR library. EDTA tubes collected nine milliliters of peripheral blood. The germline V gene encodes CDR1 LGHNT and CDR2 FRNRAP. V dropped 3 bases and J dropped 0 bases, with 9 bases sitting between them. The CDR3 totals 15 residues. These data were likewise used in another study, on T cells in Graves' hyperthyroidism and ophthalmopathy. That report adds: A set of HTBI primers served as the primers for a first-round RT-PCR of the TCR CDR3. Within blood appeared most thyroid clonotypes that had expanded above 0.001.

This sequence joins TRBV12-5 and TRBJ2-1; perhaps D is TRBD1 or TRBD2 (5 bases each). Sequenced here: peripheral blood mononuclear cells (PBMCs), sampled at new diagnosis, from a patient treated with antithyroid drugs. The sequence was obtained from a woman aged 25-40 years with Graves disease. DNA of the CDR3: TGTGCTAGTGGTTTAGGGACCAACTCCTACAATGAGCAGTTCTTC. Translation: CASGLGTNSYNEQFF.